By sample share, the clone carrying this T cell receptor (beta chain) is medium-sized. The sample comes from a study of spatial heterogeneity in lung cancer. Across the whole study: Sequence detection consistently recorded a greater number of beta-chain than alpha-chain sequences.

The CDR3 has 14 residues. CDR1 and CDR2 from the germline V gene are LNHDA and SQIVND (reference sequence). V lost 7 bases and J lost 3, with 16 bases in between. Indicated time point: sample taken at primary tumor resection. Unsorted samples of tumor, nontumor lung or frozen PBMC had their whole RNA sequenced. TCRdb analysed the 5' RACE reads with MiXCR anew, one entry per CDR3 protein. The sample shows 4,000 to 5,000 distinct CDR3 sequences, 15% to 20% of them seen only once. This TCR was sampled from a male donor with early-stage non-small cell lung cancer. The rearrangement joins TRBV19 to TRBJ2-7, with D perhaps being TRBD1 or TRBD2 (5 bases each). The sequencing here drew on PBMCs, taken at surgery. The CDR3 region is CASTSGRGDYEQYF. The CDR3 DNA follows: TGTGCCAGTACCTCAGGGAGAGGGGACTACGAGCAGTACTTC.